Given below is one T cell receptor beta chain in context. The sample belongs to a study of PD-L1 blockade in urothelial cancer. As for the study in general: Administration of atezolizumab to patients began in about 2014, at 1,200 mg intravenously every 3 weeks. There were a median of about 140,000 T cells in blood samples.

Time point described: pretreatment peripheral blood. Urothelial carcinoma affected the patients, and it was locally advanced or metastatic. Each patient gave between 1 and 8 samples, pretreatment and on-treatment. Produced via immunoSEQ multiplex PCR; TCRdb's table is partial and in-frame only. The sample contains about 52,000 clones, over 65% of which appear only once. This CDR3 has 16 residues. The germline V gene encodes CDR1 MGHDK and CDR2 SYGVNS. V lost 0 bases and J 4 bases, leaving 13 bases between the germline ends. This chain joins TRBV25-1 and TRBJ1-3; D not resolved. This receptor was obtained from a man in his forties or fifties with urothelial cancer. The source was PBMCs, collected around atezolizumab (anti-PD-L1) treatment. The CDR3, as DNA: TGTGCCAGCAGTGAATATGGTGAGCGAGTGGGAAACACCATATATTTT. It codes for CASSEYGERVGNTIYF.